These T cell receptor beta chains were read from a single sample in a study of T-cell memory formation after mild COVID-19. TCRdb re-called the 5' RACE reads with MiXCR, one entry per CDR3 protein. The sample has 190,000 or so distinct CDR3 sequences; roughly 23% are singletons. Sequencing was performed on PBMCs or a T cell subset sorted from them (not recorded which). These receptors originate from an adult woman who had mild COVID-19 (a few samples of this study predate the infection). Cell type and time point are not known. The CDR3 runs from the conserved cysteine through the conserved F or W. Each record gives: J gene, V gene, D gene, clone size, CDR3 protein. A D gene is named only where the DNA matches it firmly. Clone size appears in some rows only: once, few, many, or a class for an expanded clone.

j_gene: TRBJ1-6; v_gene: TRBV9; d_gene: NA; abundance: few; CDR3aa: CASSEQGQPDSPLHF
j_gene: TRBJ2-1; v_gene: TRBV5-1; d_gene: TRBD2; abundance: NA; CDR3aa: CASSLDLAAYNEQFF
j_gene: TRBJ1-1; v_gene: TRBV7-9; d_gene: NA; abundance: NA; CDR3aa: CASTPQGTEAFF
j_gene: TRBJ1-4; v_gene: TRBV10-2; d_gene: NA; abundance: once; CDR3aa: CASSESFTEKLFF
j_gene: TRBJ1-1; v_gene: TRBV7-3; d_gene: NA; abundance: many; CDR3aa: CASSPRGNTEAFF
j_gene: TRBJ2-6; v_gene: TRBV7-9; d_gene: NA; abundance: NA; CDR3aa: CASSFSASGANVLTF
j_gene: TRBJ2-1; v_gene: TRBV15; d_gene: NA; abundance: NA; CDR3aa: CATSHRGGSYTEQFF
j_gene: TRBJ2-7; v_gene: TRBV12-3/TRBV12-4; d_gene: NA; abundance: NA; CDR3aa: CASSPAGREKYF
j_gene: TRBJ2-2; v_gene: TRBV27; d_gene: NA; abundance: NA; CDR3aa: CASSLWTTNTGELFF
j_gene: TRBJ1-5; v_gene: TRBV6-2/TRBV6-3; d_gene: NA; abundance: NA; CDR3aa: CASTLGGDQPQHF
j_gene: TRBJ2-5; v_gene: TRBV2; d_gene: NA; abundance: NA; CDR3aa: CASSEWGGLKTQYF
j_gene: TRBJ1-1; v_gene: TRBV7-6; d_gene: NA; abundance: few; CDR3aa: CASSPDSLSLNTEAFF
j_gene: TRBJ2-5; v_gene: TRBV5-4; d_gene: NA; abundance: NA; CDR3aa: CASSPEDGTEETQYF
j_gene: TRBJ2-7; v_gene: TRBV7-9; d_gene: TRBD1; abundance: NA; CDR3aa: CASSSHDAGTGVSYEQYF
j_gene: TRBJ2-5; v_gene: TRBV7-9; d_gene: NA; abundance: few; CDR3aa: CASSLQSAGYQETQYF
j_gene: TRBJ2-5; v_gene: TRBV5-1; d_gene: NA; abundance: NA; CDR3aa: CASRMEGGETQYF
j_gene: TRBJ2-1; v_gene: TRBV12-3/TRBV12-4; d_gene: NA; abundance: NA; CDR3aa: CASSYDNEQFF
j_gene: TRBJ2-1; v_gene: TRBV30; d_gene: TRBD2; abundance: NA; CDR3aa: CASSAGEIYNEQFF
j_gene: TRBJ2-1; v_gene: TRBV7-9; d_gene: TRBD2; abundance: few; CDR3aa: CASSRGLAGVTEQFF
j_gene: TRBJ1-1; v_gene: TRBV15; d_gene: NA; abundance: few; CDR3aa: CAHSQSLNTEAFF
j_gene: TRBJ2-3; v_gene: TRBV5-1; d_gene: TRBD2; abundance: NA; CDR3aa: CASSPIAGGLGDTQYF
j_gene: TRBJ2-7; v_gene: TRBV7-9; d_gene: TRBD2; abundance: NA; CDR3aa: CASGGTQGYEQYF
j_gene: TRBJ2-7; v_gene: TRBV27; d_gene: TRBD2; abundance: NA; CDR3aa: CASSWGTSGNAEQYF
j_gene: TRBJ2-3; v_gene: TRBV6-5; d_gene: NA; abundance: few; CDR3aa: CASSFGNPASRGPDTQYF
j_gene: TRBJ1-1; v_gene: TRBV13; d_gene: TRBD1; abundance: few; CDR3aa: CASSPDRGLDAEAFF